This T cell receptor (beta chain) was obtained from a study of response to subunit inactivated influenza vaccine. Notes on the study in general: Researchers suggested that each seasonal influenza vaccination recruits few new T cells.

A single record per CDR3 protein comes from TCRdb applying MiXCR to the RT-PCR reads. The table includes 450,000 to 600,000 distinct CDR3 sequences, 7.6% detected once. This clonotype was found many times. Its antigen is unknown. The germline CDR1 and CDR2 sequences are DFQATT and SNEGSKA (reference sequence). The CDR3 length is 13 residues. Trimming took 0 bases from V and 5 from J, leaving 11 bases between them. The source is a man aged 50 to 75 who received an inactivated influenza vaccine. V gene TRBV20-1 combines with J gene TRBJ2-7; unclear D gene. This material consisted of PBMCs from blood, taken around 25 months after vaccination. This chain's CDR3 is CSARDHADHEQYF. The CDR3 DNA is TGCAGTGCTAGAGATCACGCGGACCACGAGCAGTACTTC.